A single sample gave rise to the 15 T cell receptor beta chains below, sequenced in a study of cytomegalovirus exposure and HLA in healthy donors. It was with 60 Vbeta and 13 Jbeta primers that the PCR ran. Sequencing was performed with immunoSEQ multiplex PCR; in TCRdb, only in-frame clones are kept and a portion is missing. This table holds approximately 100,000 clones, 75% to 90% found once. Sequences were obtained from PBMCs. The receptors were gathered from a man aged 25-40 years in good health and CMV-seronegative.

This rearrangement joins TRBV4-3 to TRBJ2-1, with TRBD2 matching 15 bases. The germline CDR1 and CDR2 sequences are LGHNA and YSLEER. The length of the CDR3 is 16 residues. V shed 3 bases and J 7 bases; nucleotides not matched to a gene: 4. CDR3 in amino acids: CASSQRTSGRGNEQFF. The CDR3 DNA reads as TGCGCCAGCAGCCAGAGGACTAGCGGGAGGGGAAATGAGCAGTTCTTC.

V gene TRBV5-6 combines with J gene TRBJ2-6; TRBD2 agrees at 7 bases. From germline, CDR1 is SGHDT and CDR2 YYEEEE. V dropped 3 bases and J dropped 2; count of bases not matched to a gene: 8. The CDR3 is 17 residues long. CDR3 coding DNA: TGTGCCAGCAGCTCTGCCCTGGGGGGGGCTGGGGCCAACGTCCTGACTTTC. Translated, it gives CASSSALGGAGANVLTF. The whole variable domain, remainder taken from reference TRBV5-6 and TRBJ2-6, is DAGVTQSPTHLIKTRGQQVTLRCSPKSGHDTVSWYQQALGQGPQFIFQYYEEEERQRGNFPDRFSGHQFPNYSSELNVNALLLGDSALYLCASSSALGGAGANVLTFGAGSRLTVL.

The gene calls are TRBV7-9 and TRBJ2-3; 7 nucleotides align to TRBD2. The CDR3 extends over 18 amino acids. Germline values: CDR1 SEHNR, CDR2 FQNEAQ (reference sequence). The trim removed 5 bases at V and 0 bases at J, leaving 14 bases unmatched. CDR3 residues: CASSPKFGGGESTDTQYF. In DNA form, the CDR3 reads TGTGCCAGCAGCCCTAAATTCGGCGGGGGAGAAAGCACAGATACGCAGTATTTT.

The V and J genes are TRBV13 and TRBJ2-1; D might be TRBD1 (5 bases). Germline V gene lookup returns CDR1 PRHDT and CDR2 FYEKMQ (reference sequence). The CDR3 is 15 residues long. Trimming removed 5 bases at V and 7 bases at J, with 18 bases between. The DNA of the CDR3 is TGTGCCAGCAGCAGCCCCCTCCAGGGTGTAAATGAGCAGTTCTTC. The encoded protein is CASSSPLQGVNEQFF.

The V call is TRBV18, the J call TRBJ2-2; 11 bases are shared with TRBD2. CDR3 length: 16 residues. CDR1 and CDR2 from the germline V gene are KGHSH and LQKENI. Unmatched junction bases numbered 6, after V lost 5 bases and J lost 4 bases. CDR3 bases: TGTGCCAGCTCAACGGGACTAGCGGCCGTCACCGGGGAGCTGTTTTTT. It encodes CASSTGLAAVTGELFF.

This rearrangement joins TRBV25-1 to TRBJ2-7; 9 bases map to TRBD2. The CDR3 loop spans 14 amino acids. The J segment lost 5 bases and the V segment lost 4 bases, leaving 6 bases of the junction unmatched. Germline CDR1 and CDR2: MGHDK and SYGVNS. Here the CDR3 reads CASSGGGLANEQYF. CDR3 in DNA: TGTGCCAGCAGTGGGGGGGGACTAGCTAACGAGCAGTACTTC.

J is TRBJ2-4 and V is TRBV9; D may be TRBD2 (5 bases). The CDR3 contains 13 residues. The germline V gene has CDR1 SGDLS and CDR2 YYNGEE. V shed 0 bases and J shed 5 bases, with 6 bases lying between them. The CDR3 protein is CASSVAGENIQYF. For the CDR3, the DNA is TGTGCCAGCAGCGTAGCCGGGGAAAACATTCAGTACTTC.

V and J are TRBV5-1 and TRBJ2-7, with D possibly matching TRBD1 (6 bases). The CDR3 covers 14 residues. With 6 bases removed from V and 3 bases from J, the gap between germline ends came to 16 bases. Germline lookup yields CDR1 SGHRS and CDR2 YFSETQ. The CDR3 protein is CASTHDGQLYEQYF. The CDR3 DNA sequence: TGCGCCAGCACCCACGACGGACAGCTCTACGAGCAGTACTTC.

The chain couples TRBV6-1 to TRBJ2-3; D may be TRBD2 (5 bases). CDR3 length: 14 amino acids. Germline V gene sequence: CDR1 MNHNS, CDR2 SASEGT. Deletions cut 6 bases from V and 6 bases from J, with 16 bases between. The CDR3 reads CASRVRTDFDTQYF. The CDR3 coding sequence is TGTGCCAGCAGAGTCCGAACGGACTTCGATACGCAGTATTTT.

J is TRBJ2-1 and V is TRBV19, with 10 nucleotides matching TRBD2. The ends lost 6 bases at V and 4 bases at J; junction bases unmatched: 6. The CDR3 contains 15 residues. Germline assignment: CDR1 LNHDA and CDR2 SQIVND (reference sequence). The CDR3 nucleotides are TGTGCCAGTAGCTCTCTAGCGGGGGCGTACAATGAGCAGTTCTTC. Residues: CASSSLAGAYNEQFF.

In DNA, the CDR3 is TGTGCCAGCTGTACAGGGAAAAGTAATGAGCAGTTCTTC. Its protein is CASCTGKSNEQFF. The chain carries TRBV28 and TRBJ2-1; the D gene is possibly TRBD1 (6 bases). CDR1 and CDR2 from the germline V gene are MDHEN and SYDVKM. The CDR3 spans 13 residues. The V end lost 8 bases, the J end lost 7 bases, and 15 bases lay between the germline ends. The variable domain in full, with the rest retrieved from reference TRBV28 and TRBJ2-1, is DVKVTQSSRYLVKRTGEKVFLECVQDMDHENMFWYRQDPGLGLRLIYFSYDVKMKEKGDIPEGYSVSREKKERFSLILESASTNQTSMYLCASCTGKSNEQFFGPGTRLTVL.

The CDR3 DNA reads as TGTGCCAGCAGTCCAGGCAACGAAAAACTGTTTTTT. The encoded protein is CASSPGNEKLFF. The chain couples TRBV6-6 to TRBJ1-4; D is ambiguous. With 5 bases removed from V and 8 bases from J, the gap between germline ends came to 9 bases. CDR3 size: 12 residues. Germline V lookup: CDR1 MNHNY, CDR2 SVGAGI (reference sequence).

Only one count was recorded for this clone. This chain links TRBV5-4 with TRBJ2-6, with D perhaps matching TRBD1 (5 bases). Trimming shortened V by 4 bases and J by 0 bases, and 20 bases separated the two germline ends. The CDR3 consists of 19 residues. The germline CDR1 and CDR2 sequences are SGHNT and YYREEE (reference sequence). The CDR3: CASSRAWGRASSGANVLTF. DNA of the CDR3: TGTGCCAGCAGCCGTGCTTGGGGCAGGGCTAGCTCTGGGGCCAACGTCCTGACTTTC.

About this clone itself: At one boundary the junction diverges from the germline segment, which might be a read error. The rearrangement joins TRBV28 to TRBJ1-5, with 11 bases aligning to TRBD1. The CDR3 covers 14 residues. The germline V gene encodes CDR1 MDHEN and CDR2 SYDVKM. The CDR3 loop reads CAVMDRGRGQPQHF. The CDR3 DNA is TGCGCGGTCATGGACAGGGGGCGAGGGCAGCCCCAGCATTTT.

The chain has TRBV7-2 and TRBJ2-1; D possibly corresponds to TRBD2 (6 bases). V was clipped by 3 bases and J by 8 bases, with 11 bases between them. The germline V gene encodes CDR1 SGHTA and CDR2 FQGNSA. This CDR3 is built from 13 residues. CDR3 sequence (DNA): TGTGCCAGCAGCTTTTTACTAGCCGATGAGCAGTTCTTC. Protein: CASSFLLADEQFF.